The rows below give T cell receptor beta chains drawn from one sample of a study of beta chain features in type 1 diabetes. Clones were read by immunoSEQ multiplex PCR, and TCRdb kept only the in-frame ones, dropping some. This table holds some 160,000 clones, roughly 10% found once. The sample taken for sequencing was central memory CD4+ T cells from blood. These receptor sequences come from a woman under 40 with type 1 diabetes. Both conserved end residues are part of each CDR3. A D gene is named only where the DNA matches it firmly. Part of the rows lack a size; the others show once, few, many or a class for expanded clones.

>TRBD1|few|TRBV29-1|TRBJ1-2
CSVNRDRADHGYTF
TGCAGCGTGAACCGGGACAGGGCCGACCATGGCTACACCTTC
>TRBD1|-|TRBV28|TRBJ1-1
CASSLLSWTDRGLTEAFF
TGTGCCAGCAGTTTATTATCGTGGACCGACAGGGGACTCACTGAAGCTTTCTTT
>-|few|TRBV13|TRBJ2-2
CASSLGESGELFF
TGTGCCAGCAGCTTAGGGGAGTCCGGGGAGCTGTTTTTT
>-|few|TRBV4-3|TRBJ2-1
CASSQDRDREQFF
TGCGCCAGCAGCCAAGATCGGGATCGTGAGCAGTTCTTC
>TRBD2|many|TRBV7-9|TRBJ2-1
CASSLVLADYNEQFF
TGTGCCAGCAGCTTAGTGCTAGCGGATTACAATGAGCAGTTCTTC
>TRBD2|few|TRBV14|TRBJ2-1
CASSPIAGMDYEQFF
TGTGCCAGCAGCCCGATAGCGGGAATGGACTATGAGCAGTTCTTC
>TRBD1|few|TRBV9|TRBJ2-3
CASSVTGDPDTQYF
TGTGCCAGCAGCGTCACAGGGGACCCAGATACGCAGTATTTT
>TRBD1|few|TRBV11-2|TRBJ2-7
CASSLTGLAEQYF
TGTGCCAGCAGCCTGACAGGGTTAGCCGAGCAGTACTTC
>-|-|TRBV5-1|TRBJ2-7
CASRTSSDSYEQYF
TGCGCCAGCAGAACATCTAGCGACTCCTACGAGCAGTACTTC
>TRBD1|-|TRBV19|TRBJ1-1
CASTEGASRNTEAFF
TGTGCCAGTACGGAGGGGGCATCTAGGAACACTGAAGCTTTCTTT
>TRBD2|-|TRBV2|TRBJ2-3
CASRGGLAGGTDTQYF
TGTGCCAGCAGAGGAGGGCTAGCGGGAGGCACAGATACGCAGTATTTT
>-|-|TRBV2|TRBJ2-6
CASSMQGSGANVLTF
TGTGCCAGCAGCATGCAGGGCTCTGGGGCCAACGTCCTGACTTTC
>-|-|TRBV11-3|TRBJ2-3
CASSLGGGNTDTQYF
TGTGCCAGCAGCTTAGGCGGAGGAAACACAGATACGCAGTATTTT
>TRBD2|-|TRBV7-2|TRBJ2-1
CASSPRPGGRNEQFF
TGTGCCAGCAGCCCGCGGCCGGGAGGGCGCAATGAGCAGTTCTTC
>-|-|TRBV7-9|TRBJ1-2
CASSQVGNTNYGYTF
TGTGCCAGCAGCCAAGTGGGCAATACTAACTATGGCTACACCTTC
>TRBD2|-|TRBV11-3|TRBJ2-1
CASGEGAAQFF
TGTGCCAGCGGGGAGGGCGCGGCGCAGTTCTTC
>-|few|TRBV30|TRBJ2-2
CAWSVGGHTGELFF
TGTGCCTGGAGTGTAGGGGGTCACACCGGGGAGCTGTTTTTT
>-|few|TRBV7-3|TRBJ2-7
CASSLAPIGHEQYF
TGTGCCAGCAGCTTAGCCCCCATTGGCCACGAGCAGTACTTC
>TRBD1|-|TRBV28|TRBJ1-2
CASSPGTASYGYTF
TGTGCCAGCAGTCCGGGGACAGCTAGCTATGGCTACACCTTC
>-|few|TRBV29-1|TRBJ1-1
CSATIGPEAFF
TGCAGCGCAACCATCGGTCCCGAAGCTTTCTTT
>-|-|TRBV18|TRBJ1-2
CASSPSPDYGYTF
TGTGCCAGCTCACCTTCCCCTGACTATGGCTACACCTTC
>-|few|TRBV29-1|TRBJ2-5
CSVVFGQRKLETQYF
TGCAGCGTTGTCTTCGGACAGAGAAAGCTAGAGACCCAGTACTTC
>TRBD2|few|TRBV6-5|TRBJ2-7
CASSYSGLGAYEQYF
TGTGCCAGCAGTTACTCGGGACTAGGAGCCTACGAGCAGTACTTC
>TRBD1|few|TRBV5-4|TRBJ2-1
CASSLPGTDSYNEQFF
TGTGCCAGCAGCTTACCCGGGACAGATTCCTACAATGAGCAGTTCTTC
>TRBD2|few|TRBV2|TRBJ2-7
CASSRVGGTYEQYF
TGTGCCAGCAGTAGGGTGGGAGGGACCTACGAGCAGTACTTC
>-|-|TRBV30|TRBJ1-1
CAWSSPGWQAFF
TGTGCCTGGAGTTCACCGGGGTGGCAGGCTTTCTTT
>-|few|TRBV28|TRBJ2-7
CASGTYSYEQYF
TGTGCCAGCGGGACTTACTCCTACGAGCAGTACTTC
>TRBD2|few|TRBV6-5|TRBJ2-7
CASAASGSYEQYF
TGTGCCAGCGCGGCTAGCGGGAGCTACGAGCAGTACTTC
>-|few|TRBV29-1|TRBJ2-3
CSVTSPKFGDTQYF
TGCAGCGTGACGAGTCCCAAGTTCGGGGATACGCAGTATTTT
>TRBD1|few|TRBV9|TRBJ2-1
CASSTRQGRYNEQFF
TGTGCCAGCAGCACGCGACAGGGTCGGTACAATGAGCAGTTCTTC
>-|few|TRBV7-9|TRBJ2-7
CASSYSLYEQYF
TGTGCCAGCAGTTATTCCCTATACGAGCAGTACTTC
>TRBD1|many|TRBV5-1|TRBJ1-5
CASSLDGTGYNQPQHF
TGCGCCAGCAGCTTGGACGGGACAGGCTACAATCAGCCCCAGCATTTT
>-|few|TRBV29-1|TRBJ2-6
CSVSPGHSSGANVLTF
TGCAGCGTTTCCCCAGGGCACAGCTCTGGGGCCAACGTCCTGACTTTC
>TRBD2|-|TRBV20-1|TRBJ2-4
CSARRGLVETF
TGCAGTGCTAGGCGAGGACTAGTTGAGACCTTC
>-|-|TRBV4-1|TRBJ2-2
CASSQGQGRRELFF
TGCGCCAGCAGCCAAGGGCAGGGAAGGCGGGAGCTGTTTTTT
>TRBD1|few|TRBV9|TRBJ1-5
CASSVGQGLNQPQHF
TGTGCCAGCAGCGTGGGACAGGGGTTAAATCAGCCCCAGCATTTT
>-|-|TRBV6-5|TRBJ1-1
CASNNGGLEAFF
TGTGCCAGCAACAACGGGGGGCTAGAAGCTTTCTTT